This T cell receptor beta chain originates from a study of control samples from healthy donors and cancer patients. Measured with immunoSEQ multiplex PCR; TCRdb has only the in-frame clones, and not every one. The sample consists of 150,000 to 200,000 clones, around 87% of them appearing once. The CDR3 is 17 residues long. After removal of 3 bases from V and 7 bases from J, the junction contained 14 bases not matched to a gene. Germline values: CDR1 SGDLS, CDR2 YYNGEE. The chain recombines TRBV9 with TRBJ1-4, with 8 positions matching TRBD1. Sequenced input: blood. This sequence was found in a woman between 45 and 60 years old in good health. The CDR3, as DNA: TGTGCCAGCAGCGGTCAACCGACAGGGGTTGAGGCTGAAAAACTGTTTTTT. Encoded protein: CASSGQPTGVEAEKLFF.